What follows is one T cell receptor (beta chain) and its context. The target antigen is unknown. The CDR3 runs 14 residues. V trimming: 5 bases; J trimming: 1 base; junction bases outside the gene matches: 2. Germline values: CDR1 ENHRY, CDR2 SYGVKD. This sample was included in a study of T cell responses to AZD1222 COVID-19 vaccine. Study-wide results and limits: Most donors were white British and more were female, and clonal diversity was possibly underestimated. Increases in Spike-specific TCR breadth and depth were seen after two AZD1222 doses. The study reported that nearly half of spike-specific TCRs target unmutated variant regions. It was only after the peak T cell response that any repertoires were sampled.

Method: immunoSEQ multiplex PCR; TCRdb's copy keeps in-frame clones and lacks some. The sample lists around 220,000 clones, roughly 94% occurring once. The specimen was peripheral blood, collected 28 days after the second dose of the MenACWY control vaccine. The TCR sequence derives from an adult who received the MenACWY meningococcal vaccine as a control. This chain links TRBV10-3 with TRBJ2-3; TRBD2 matches at 8 bases. The CDR3 loop reads CAISPTSGTDTQYF. DNA of the CDR3: TGTGCCATCAGTCCGACTAGCGGCACAGATACGCAGTATTTT.